This note documents a single TCR beta chain sequence. Its antigen remains unknown. Looked up from germline, CDR1 is SNHLY and CDR2 is FYNNEI. The CDR3 is 15 residues long. Germline trimming cut 6 bases from V and 1 base from J; bases unmatched to any gene: 7. The data are from a study of OX40 agonist ivuxolimab in advanced cancers. Study conclusions and caveats: Some of the nonresponding patients also showed low levels of normalized T-cell clonal expansion.

Repertoires were generated with immunoSEQ multiplex PCR, while TCRdb's copy carries only in-frame clones and drops some. The table shows roughly 45,000 clones, with around 86% occurring only once. The chain links TRBV2 to TRBJ1-1; TRBD1 agrees at 8 bases. Source: CD4+ or CD8+ T cells sorted from blood, taken in a trial of the OX40 agonist ivuxolimab. The sequence was collected from an adult with an advanced solid tumor such as melanoma, head and neck, liver or kidney cancer. The CDR3 region is CASRSADRANTEAFF. The CDR3 nucleotides read TGTGCCAGCAGATCCGCGGACAGGGCGAACACTGAAGCTTTCTTT. The full variable domain, its missing parts supplied by reference TRBV2 and TRBJ1-1, is EPEVTQTPSHQVTQMGQEVILRCVPISNHLYFYWYRQILGQKVEFLVSFYNNEISEKSEIFDDQFSVERPDGSNFTLKIRSTKLEDSAMYFCASRSADRANTEAFFGQGTRLTVV.